This entry describes one TCR beta chain. Its antigen is not yet known. Base qualities are not provided; no much larger clone lies one nucleotide away. This sample was included in a study of cytomegalovirus exposure and HLA in healthy donors (dated by TCRdb to about 2017). For the study in its entirety: A later analysis indicated that the 110 or so validation repertoires were generated on the platform also employed for the approximately 690 repertoires of the first cohort. The study aimed to test whether signatures of past pathogen exposure could be identified by cataloging public T cell receptors. Along with the 666-subject first cohort, a separate validation cohort of about 110 different subjects was used. To predict cytomegalovirus infection status, the study combined high-throughput TCR immunosequencing, statistical association of individual TCRs with disease status, and machine learning.

The paper's findings and limits, for the study overall: The validation cohort had no HLA typing available for a later analysis, so co-occurrence within that cohort was assessed over all 130 or so repertoires. The classifier was reported to diagnose cytomegalovirus status with high specificity and sensitivity in both the original and validation cohorts. Across donors, most TCR sequences were observed very rarely, whereas some public TCRs were present in many individuals. The study listed 150 to 200 TCR beta chains as associated with cytomegalovirus. A few of the identified cytomegalovirus-associated TCR beta chains were confirmed in vitro to be specific for cytomegalovirus antigens. A later analysis found that TCRs clustered in the first cohort also tended to co-occur in the roughly 110 validation repertoires, with more than 90% of cluster scores above 0. It was suggested by the authors that the approach could potentially be generalized to other disease states and immunological phenotypes.

Donors formed part of the validation cohort, which comprised over a hundred subjects and was distinct from the first cohort of several hundred subjects. Library construction relied on the immunoSEQ multiplex PCR assay. Regarding the original processing steps: A statistical classification framework was built to diagnose cytomegalovirus status from the catalog of TCR beta chain sequences. Not all clones reach the TCRdb copy of this immuneACCESS table, which keeps in-frame sequences only. Checked studies attribute under half of the gap to unresolved V genes and leave the rest unexplained. V, J and clone size derive from that table, while D and trimming were established from the DNA sequence. The sample table contains under 300,000 clones; only one count was recorded for more than 75% of them. Around 1.2% of the sample rests with the top ten. V is cut by 7 bases and J by 4 bases, and the space between the germline ends is 16 bases. CDR1 and CDR2 are read off the germline V gene as MNHNS and SASEGT. Taken from cysteine to phenylalanine, the CDR3 has 14 residues. Only the CDR3 DNA is retained, 42 bases long and in frame from the first base.

The sequence links TRBV6-1 to TRBJ1-2; TRBD1 might be the D gene, on 5 matching bases. This sequence was found in a woman in her twenties or thirties in good health and CMV-seropositive. Sequenced input: PBMCs. The DNA is as follows: TGTGCCAGCACCCAGGGCCGTTTCCCCTATGGCTACACCTTC. The resulting protein is CASTQGRFPYGYTF.